This TCR beta chain stems from a study of T cell repertoires in cytomegalovirus infection. Points from the study as a whole: CMV-specific TCR beta clonotypes restricted by HLA-C were the ones dominating the ex vivo response. Carriers of CMV and the relevant HLA type were discriminated by public TCR beta frequency.

Germline V lookup: CDR1 MNHNS, CDR2 SASEGT. The CDR3 covers 15 residues. J lost 1 base, V lost 11 bases, and 13 bases had no gene match. This clonotype was seen repeatedly, ten times or more. No antigen is known for it. TCRdb ran MiXCR on the reads and lists one entry per CDR3 protein. Of 700,000 to 950,000 distinct CDR3 sequences in the sample, approximately 29% are singletons; the top ten hold around an eighth. The material was cultured CD8+ T cells from PBMCs, obtained from culture after CMV antigen stimulation. This sequence was found in a human donor in good health (CMV status not recorded). Some clones in this sample may be carry-over from other donors' samples. The V gene is TRBV6-1, the J gene TRBJ2-7; 8 positions agree with TRBD1. The CDR3: CASGLGQASSYEQYF. Written as DNA, the CDR3 is TGTGCCTCTGGTTTGGGACAGGCCTCTTCCTACGAGCAGTACTTC.